The clone carrying this T cell receptor (beta chain) was seen a handful of times. Its target is unknown. This entry comes from a study of T cells in Graves' hyperthyroidism and ophthalmopathy. For the study at large: Peripheral blood collection took place at initial diagnosis, before any treatment.

RNA transcripts gave rise to amplified TCR beta CDR3 regions. HTBI primers drove first-round RT-PCR of the TCR CDR3. TCRdb itself ran the multiplex PCR reads through MiXCR, one entry per CDR3 protein. The sample contains hundreds of thousands of distinct CDR3 sequences, around 15% of which appear only once. Findings and caveats of the study: Progression to ophthalmopathy was predicted a median of roughly 6.5 months early.

V was trimmed by 2 bases and J by 0 bases, leaving 11 bases between them. The CDR3 has 16 residues. Germline CDR1 and CDR2: LGHNA and YNFKEQ. This receptor was identified in a woman aged 45-65 years with Graves' ophthalmopathy. This rearrangement joins TRBV4-2 to TRBJ2-1; TRBD2 is a possible D gene (5 bases). The sequencing input was blood. The CDR3 protein is CASSQPTGSSYNEQFF. The CDR3 DNA sequence: TGTGCCAGCAGCCAACCCACGGGGAGCTCCTACAATGAGCAGTTCTTC.